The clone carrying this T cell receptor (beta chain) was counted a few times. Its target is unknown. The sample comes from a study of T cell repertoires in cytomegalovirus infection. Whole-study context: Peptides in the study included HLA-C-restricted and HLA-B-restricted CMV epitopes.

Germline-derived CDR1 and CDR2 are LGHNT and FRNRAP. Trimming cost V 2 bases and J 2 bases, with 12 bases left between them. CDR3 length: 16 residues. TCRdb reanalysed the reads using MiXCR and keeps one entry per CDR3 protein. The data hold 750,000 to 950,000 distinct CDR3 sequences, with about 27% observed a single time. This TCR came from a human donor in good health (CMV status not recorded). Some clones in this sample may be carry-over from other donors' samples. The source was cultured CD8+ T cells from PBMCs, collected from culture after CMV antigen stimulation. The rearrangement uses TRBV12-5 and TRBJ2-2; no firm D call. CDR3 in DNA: TGTGCTAGTGGTTTGCCCTTTACCGAAAACACCGGGGAGCTGTTTTTT. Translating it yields CASGLPFTENTGELFF. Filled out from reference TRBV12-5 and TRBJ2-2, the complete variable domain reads DARVTQTPRHKVTEMGQEVTMRCQPILGHNTVFWYRQTMMQGLELLAYFRNRAPLDDSGMPKDRFSAEMPDATLATLKIQPSEPRDSAVYFCASGLPFTENTGELFFGEGSRLTVL.